Here is one TCR beta chain with its context. This clone appeared a few times. The antigen this receptor binds is unknown. Base-call qualities are not available, and no considerably larger clone is one nucleotide away. This sample is drawn from a study of blood T cell repertoires in COVID-19 (dated by TCRdb to 2020 to 2022). Turning to the overall study: Samples from collaborators originated in the United States, Italy and Spain and spanned both the acute and convalescent phases of COVID-19. The material from the prospective study consisted of cDNA or gDNA derived from T cells, B-cell-depleted T cells, or PBMCs. The dataset comprised deeply sampled blood TCRbeta repertoires from subjects exposed to, actively infected with, or recovered from COVID-19. The repertoires were made available in a free public database intended to serve as a resource for research on the immune response to SARS-CoV-2. The samples were drawn from two sources: the first 160 participants of the ongoing ImmuneRACE study, and 950 to 1,500 subjects contributed by 6 global collaborators. Sample metadata almost always included a de-identified subject ID, COVID-19 status, age in years and sex. Where HLA class I and class II types were available, the types were taken from metadata supplied by the sample provider, not from assay-based typing.

TCRbeta CDR3 regions were amplified from genomic DNA using the immunoSEQ Assay, a bias-controlled multiplex PCR. As for the authors' bioinformatics: The number of nucleated cells in each sample was estimated by amplification of reference gene primers within the assay. To quantify the absolute abundance of each unique TCRbeta CDR3 rearrangement, sequence reads were collapsed and filtered. Productive Simpson clonality was computed per sample as the square root of Simpson's diversity index over productive rearrangements. TCRdb's version of the immuneACCESS table is confined to in-frame rearrangements and falls short of the full clone set. An unresolved V gene accounts for under half of the shortfall where checked; the remainder is of unknown origin. The V and J calls and clone size are taken from that table; D and trimming were inferred from the DNA. Recorded for this sample are roughly 410,000 clones; around 91% of them occurred a single time. The top ten clones comprise around 1.5% of the sample.

One collaborating source in Seattle enrolled patients while the patients were actively infected and followed the patients over time throughout the course of disease. The collaborating institutions used their own protocols to collect whole blood in K2EDTA tubes. Collaborator samples were shipped for TCRbeta analysis as frozen whole blood, isolated PBMCs, or DNA extracted from either sample type. Study-wide conclusions, independent of this receptor: The quantity of clinical and demographic metadata differed by source and by participant and was supplied without curation.

The sample was peripheral blood. The origin of this receptor is a woman aged 40 to 55 with COVID-19, enrolled during active disease.

The nucleotide sequence reads TGTGCCAGTAGTGGTAACACCGCTAACTATGGCTACACCTTC. This gives the protein CASSGNTANYGYTF. The chain links TRBV19 with TRBJ1-2; too little of a D gene remains to name it. The CDR3, cysteine through phenylalanine, is 14 amino acids long. Only CDR3 DNA remains: 42 bases, in frame from the first base. The junction shows trimming of 5 bases on V and 0 bases on J, plus 10 bases between the germline ends. As encoded in the germline V gene (reference sequence), CDR1 is LNHDA while CDR2 is SQIVND.